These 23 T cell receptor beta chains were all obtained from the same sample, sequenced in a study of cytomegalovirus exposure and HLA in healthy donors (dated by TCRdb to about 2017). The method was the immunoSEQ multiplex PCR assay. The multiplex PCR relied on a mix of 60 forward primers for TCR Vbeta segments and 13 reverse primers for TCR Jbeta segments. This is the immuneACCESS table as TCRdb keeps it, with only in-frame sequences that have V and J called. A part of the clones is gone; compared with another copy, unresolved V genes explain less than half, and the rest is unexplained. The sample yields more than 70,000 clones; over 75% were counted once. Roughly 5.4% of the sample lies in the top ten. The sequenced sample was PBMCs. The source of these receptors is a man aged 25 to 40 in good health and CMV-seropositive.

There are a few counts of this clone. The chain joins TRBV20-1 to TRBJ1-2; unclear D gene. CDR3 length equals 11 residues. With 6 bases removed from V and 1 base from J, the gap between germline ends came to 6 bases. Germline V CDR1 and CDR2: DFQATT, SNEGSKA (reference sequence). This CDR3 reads CSATGNYGYTF. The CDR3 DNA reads TGCAGTGCCACGGGTAACTATGGCTACACCTTC.

The CDR3 DNA reads TGTGCCAGCAGATCAGTTCAGTCAGATACGCAGTATTTT. Translation: CASRSVQSDTQYF. The rearrangement links TRBV6-5 to TRBJ2-3; D not resolved. With 6 bases removed from V and 4 bases from J, the gap between germline ends came to 11 bases. The CDR3 is 13 residues long. Germline values: CDR1 MNHEY, CDR2 SVGAGI.

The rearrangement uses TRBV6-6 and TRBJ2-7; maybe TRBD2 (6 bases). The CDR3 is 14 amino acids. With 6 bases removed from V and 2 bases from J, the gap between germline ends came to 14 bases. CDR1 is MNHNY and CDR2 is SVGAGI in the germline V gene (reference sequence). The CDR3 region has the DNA TGTGCCAGCAGCCGCGCGGGGTCGACCTACGAGCAGTACTTC. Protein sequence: CASSRAGSTYEQYF.

The CDR3 loop reads CASSEESRAQHF. The CDR3 bases are TGTGCCAGCAGTGAAGAGAGTCGGGCCCAGCATTTT. V gene TRBV6-1 combines with J gene TRBJ1-5; no definite D call. Looked up from germline, CDR1 is MNHNS and CDR2 is SASEGT. The CDR3 is made up of 12 amino acids. V was shortened by 1 base and J by 11 bases, with 9 bases between the two germline ends.

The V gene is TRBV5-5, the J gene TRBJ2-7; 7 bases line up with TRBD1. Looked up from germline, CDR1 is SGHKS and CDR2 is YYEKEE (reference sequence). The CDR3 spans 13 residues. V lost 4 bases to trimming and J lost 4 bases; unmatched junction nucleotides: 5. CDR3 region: CASSRQGAYEQYV. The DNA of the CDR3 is TGTGCCAGCAGCAGACAGGGAGCGTACGAGCAGTACGTC.

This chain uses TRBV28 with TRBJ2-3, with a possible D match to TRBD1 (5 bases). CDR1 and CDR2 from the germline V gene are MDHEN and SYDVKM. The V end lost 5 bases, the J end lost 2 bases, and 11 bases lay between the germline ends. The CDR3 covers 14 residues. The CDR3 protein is CASSNRYHTDTQYF. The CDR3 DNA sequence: TGTGCCAGCAGTAACAGGTATCACACAGATACGCAGTATTTT.

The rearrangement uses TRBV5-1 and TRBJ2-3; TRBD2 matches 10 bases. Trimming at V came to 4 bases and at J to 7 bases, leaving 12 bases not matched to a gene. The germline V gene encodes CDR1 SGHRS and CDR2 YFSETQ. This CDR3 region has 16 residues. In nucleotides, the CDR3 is TGCGCCAGCAGCCCTCGACTAGCGGGTGCAGAGAATACGCAGTATTTT. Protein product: CASSPRLAGAENTQYF.

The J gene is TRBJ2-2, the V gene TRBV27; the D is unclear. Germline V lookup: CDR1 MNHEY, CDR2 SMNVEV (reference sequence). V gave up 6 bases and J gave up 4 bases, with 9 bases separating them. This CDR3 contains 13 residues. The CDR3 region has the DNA TGTGCCAGCAGCCTAGACTCCACCGGGGAGCTGTTTTTT. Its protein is CASSLDSTGELFF.

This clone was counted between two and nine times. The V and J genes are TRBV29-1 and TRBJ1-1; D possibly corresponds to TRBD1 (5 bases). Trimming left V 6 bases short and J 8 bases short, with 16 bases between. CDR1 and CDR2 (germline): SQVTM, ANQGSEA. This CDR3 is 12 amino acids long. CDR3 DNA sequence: TGCAGCGTCAGGGAAATGGGCCTCGAAGCTTTCTTT. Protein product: CSVREMGLEAFF. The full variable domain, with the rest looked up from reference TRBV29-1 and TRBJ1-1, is SAVISQKPSRDICQRGTSLTIQCQVDSQVTMMFWYRQQPGQSLTLIATANQGSEATYESGFVIDKFPISRPNLTFSTLTVSNMSPEDSSIYLCSVREMGLEAFFGQGTRLTVV.

CDR3 region: CAWDLAGGTEAFF. CDR3 DNA sequence: TGTGCCTGGGACCTGGCAGGGGGCACTGAAGCTTTCTTT. The gene calls are TRBV30 and TRBJ1-1; 7 nucleotides agree with TRBD1. From germline, CDR1 is GTSNPN and CDR2 SVGIG (reference sequence). This CDR3 spans 13 amino acids. J was trimmed by 4 bases and V by 5 bases; bases with no gene match: 7.

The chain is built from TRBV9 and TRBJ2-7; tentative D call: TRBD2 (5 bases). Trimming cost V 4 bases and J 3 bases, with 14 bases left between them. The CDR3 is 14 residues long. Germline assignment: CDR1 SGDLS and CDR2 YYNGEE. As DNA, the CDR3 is TGTGCCAGCAGCCCGTCGGGATCCGACTACGAGCAGTACTTC. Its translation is CASSPSGSDYEQYF.

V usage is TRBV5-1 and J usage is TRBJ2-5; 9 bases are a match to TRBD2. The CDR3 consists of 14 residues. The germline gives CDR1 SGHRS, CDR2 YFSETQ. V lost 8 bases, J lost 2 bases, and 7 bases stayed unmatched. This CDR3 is CASENAGGQETQYF. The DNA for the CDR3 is TGCGCCAGTGAAAACGCGGGGGGGCAAGAGACCCAGTACTTC. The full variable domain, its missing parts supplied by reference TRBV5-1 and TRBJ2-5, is KAGVTQTPRYLIKTRGQQVTLSCSPISGHRSVSWYQQTPGQGLQFLFEYFSETQRNKGNFPGRFSGRQFSNSRSEMNVSTLELGDSALYLCASENAGGQETQYFGPGTRLLVL.

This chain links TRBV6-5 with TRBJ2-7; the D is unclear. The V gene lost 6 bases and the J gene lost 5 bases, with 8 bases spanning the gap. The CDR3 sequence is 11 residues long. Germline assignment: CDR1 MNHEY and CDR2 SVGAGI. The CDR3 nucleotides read TGTGCCAGCAGCTATCAAAACGAGCAGTACTTC. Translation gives CASSYQNEQYF.

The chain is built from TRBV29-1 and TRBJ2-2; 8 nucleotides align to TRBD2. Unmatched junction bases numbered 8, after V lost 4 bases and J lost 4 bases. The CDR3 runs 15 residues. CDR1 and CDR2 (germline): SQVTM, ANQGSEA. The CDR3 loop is CSVASSGSLTGELFF. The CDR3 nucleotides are TGCAGCGTTGCATCCAGCGGGAGTCTCACCGGGGAGCTGTTTTTT.

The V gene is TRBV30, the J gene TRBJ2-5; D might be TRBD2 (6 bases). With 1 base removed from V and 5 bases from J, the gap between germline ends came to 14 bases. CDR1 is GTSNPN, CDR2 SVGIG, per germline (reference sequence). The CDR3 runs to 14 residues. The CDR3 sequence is CAWSGVSGEETQYF. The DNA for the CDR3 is TGTGCCTGGAGTGGGGTTAGCGGAGAGGAGACCCAGTACTTC.

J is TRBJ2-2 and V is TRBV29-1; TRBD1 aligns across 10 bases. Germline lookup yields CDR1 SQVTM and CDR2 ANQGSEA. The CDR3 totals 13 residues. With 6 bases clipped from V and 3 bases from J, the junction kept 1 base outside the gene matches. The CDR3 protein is CSVDRGDTGELFF. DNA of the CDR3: TGCAGCGTGGACAGGGGGGACACCGGGGAGCTGTTTTTT.

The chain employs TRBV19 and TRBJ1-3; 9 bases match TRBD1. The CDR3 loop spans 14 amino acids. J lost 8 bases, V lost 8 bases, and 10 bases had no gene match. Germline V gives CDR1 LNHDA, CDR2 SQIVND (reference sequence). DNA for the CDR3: TGTGCCAGTCGTACAGGGGGCAAGTCCCACACCATATATTTT. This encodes CASRTGGKSHTIYF.

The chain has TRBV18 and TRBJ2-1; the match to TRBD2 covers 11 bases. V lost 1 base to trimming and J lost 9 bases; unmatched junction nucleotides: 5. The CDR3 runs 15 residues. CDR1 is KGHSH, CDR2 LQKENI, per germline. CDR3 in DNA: TGTGCCAGCTCACCACTTAGCGGGAGGGCCCTTGAGCAGTTCTTC. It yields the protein CASSPLSGRALEQFF.

The CDR3 protein is CASSLIGRTGELFF. CDR3 nucleotide sequence: TGTGCCAGCAGCTTAATCGGGAGAACCGGGGAGCTGTTTTTT. The chain links TRBV7-2 to TRBJ2-2; D is possibly TRBD2 (6 bases). The CDR3 runs 14 residues. Deletions cut 2 bases from V and 5 bases from J, with 9 bases between. Germline V gives CDR1 SGHTA, CDR2 FQGNSA.

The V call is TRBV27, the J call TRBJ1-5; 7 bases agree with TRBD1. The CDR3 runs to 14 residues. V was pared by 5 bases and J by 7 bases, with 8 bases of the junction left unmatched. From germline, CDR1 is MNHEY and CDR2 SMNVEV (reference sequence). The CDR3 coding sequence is TGTGCCAGCAGTCACAGGGGTCTAGGGCAGCCCCAGCATTTT. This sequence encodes CASSHRGLGQPQHF.

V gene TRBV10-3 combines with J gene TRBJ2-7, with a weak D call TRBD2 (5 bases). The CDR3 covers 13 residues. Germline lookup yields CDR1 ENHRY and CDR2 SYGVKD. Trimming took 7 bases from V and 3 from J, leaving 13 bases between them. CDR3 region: CAITRTPGYEQYV. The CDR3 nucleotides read TGTGCCATCACTCGGACTCCGGGCTACGAGCAGTACGTC.

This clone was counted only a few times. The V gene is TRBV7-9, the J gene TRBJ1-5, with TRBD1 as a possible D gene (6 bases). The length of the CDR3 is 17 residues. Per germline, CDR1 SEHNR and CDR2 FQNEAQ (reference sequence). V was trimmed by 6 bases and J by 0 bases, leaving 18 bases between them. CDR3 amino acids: CASSPGGPQHSNQPQHF. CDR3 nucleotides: TGTGCCAGCAGTCCGGGGGGGCCCCAGCATAGCAATCAGCCCCAGCATTTT.

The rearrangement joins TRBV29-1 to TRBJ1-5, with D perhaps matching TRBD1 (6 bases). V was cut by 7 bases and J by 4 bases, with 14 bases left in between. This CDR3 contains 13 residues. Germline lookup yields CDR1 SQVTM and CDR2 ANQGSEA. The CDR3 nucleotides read TGCAGCGCCCTCCCGCAGGGGAATCAGCCCCAGCATTTT. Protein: CSALPQGNQPQHF.